The 8 T cell receptor beta chains given below trace back to one sample, sequenced in a study of T-cell reconstitution after alpha-beta-depleted transplantation in children. Unique molecular identifiers were incorporated when the TCRbeta library was constructed. MiXCR, run by TCRdb on the PCR reads, gives a single entry per CDR3 protein. This sample has 780,000 or so distinct CDR3 sequences, with about 16% found just once. The sample was PBMCs, mostly from graft donor cells, taken 360 days after TCRalphabeta/CD19-depleted stem cell transplant. Receptor source: a male patient younger than 18 who had a stem cell transplant for acute lymphoblastic leukemia, so the T cells may come from the graft donor.

J is TRBJ2-1 and V is TRBV7-2; D unclear. V lost 9 bases to trimming and J lost 4 bases, with 16 bases between them. Germline CDR1 SGHTA, CDR2 FQGNSA. The length of the CDR3 is 14 residues. The CDR3 sequence: CASAPVAAYNEQFF. The CDR3 nucleotides are TGTGCCAGTGCCCCTGTGGCGGCTTACAATGAGCAGTTCTTC.

This chain uses TRBV5-1 with TRBJ2-1; D gene ambiguous. The V end lost 0 bases, the J end lost 1 base, and 11 bases lay between the germline ends. The germline gives CDR1 SGHRS, CDR2 YFSETQ. The length of the CDR3 is 16 residues. The CDR3 DNA sequence: TGCGCCAGCAGCTTGGGACTTGACTTTTCCTACAATGAGCAGTTCTTC. This codes for CASSLGLDFSYNEQFF.

Points on this clonotype: Just one base apart from a much larger clone, this may be a read error. The rearrangement joins TRBV7-2 to TRBJ2-1; a possible D gene is TRBD2 (6 bases). Germline assignment: CDR1 SGHTA and CDR2 FQGNSA. The CDR3 totals 13 residues. Trimming took 4 bases from V and 15 from J, leaving 19 bases between them. Here the CDR3 reads CASSSPGGTLLFF. The CDR3 nucleotides are TGTGCCAGCAGCTCCCCGGGCGGGACGTTGCTGTTCTTC.

This clonotype was observed many times. CDR3 coding DNA: TGTGCCAGCAGCTTGAACAGTAACACTGAAGCTTTCTTT. Translation gives CASSLNSNTEAFF. The chain has TRBV28 and TRBJ1-1; D is undetermined. V dropped 6 bases and J dropped 2 bases, with 10 bases sitting between them. Germline V gene lookup returns CDR1 MDHEN and CDR2 SYDVKM. The CDR3 consists of 13 residues.

This clonotype was recorded a few times. This chain links TRBV12-3 or TRBV12-4 with TRBJ2-3, with 11 bases that match TRBD2. Trimming cost V 5 bases and J 1 base; bases outside gene matches: 5. The CDR3 consists of 16 residues. In DNA, the CDR3 is TGTGCCAGCAGTCCCCATAGCGGGAGGGGCACAGATACGCAGTATTTT. Its protein product is CASSPHSGRGTDTQYF.

In its sample, this clonotype was seen a few times. This chain connects TRBV12-3 or TRBV12-4 to TRBJ2-3; the D is unclear. The CDR3 extends over 12 amino acids. Trimming removed 3 bases from V and 9 bases from J, with 10 bases in between. CDR3 sequence: CASSLTQRTQYF. In DNA form, the CDR3 reads TGTGCCAGCAGTTTGACCCAGCGCACGCAGTATTTT.

This clonotype has ten or more counts. A read error may produce the germline difference seen at one junction end. The chain couples TRBV5-1 to TRBJ2-5; TRBD1 matches at 7 bases. This CDR3 has 13 amino acids. Germline CDR1 reads SGHRS; CDR2 reads YFSETQ. CDR3 loop: CASSSQGRETQYF. The CDR3 DNA is TGTGCCAGCAGCTCACAGGGGAGAGAGACCCAGTACTTC. The full variable domain, in which reference TRBV5-1 and TRBJ2-5 provide the parts outside the CDR3, is KAGVTQTPRYLIKTRGQQVTLSCSPISGHRSVSWYQQTPGQGLQFLFEYFSETQRNKGNFPGRFSGRQFSNSRSEMNVSTLELGDSALYLCASSSQGRETQYFGPGTRLLVL.

The chain is built from TRBV27 and TRBJ2-2, with 8 bases aligning to TRBD2. The V and J ends lost 8 bases and 7 bases, in that order; junction bases with no gene match: 12. The CDR3 has 15 residues. Per the germline V gene, CDR1 is MNHEY and CDR2 is SMNVEV (reference sequence). The CDR3 DNA sequence: TGTGCCAGCTTTGGAGTAGCGGGACGGAACGGGGAGCTGTTTTTT. As protein: CASFGVAGRNGELFF.